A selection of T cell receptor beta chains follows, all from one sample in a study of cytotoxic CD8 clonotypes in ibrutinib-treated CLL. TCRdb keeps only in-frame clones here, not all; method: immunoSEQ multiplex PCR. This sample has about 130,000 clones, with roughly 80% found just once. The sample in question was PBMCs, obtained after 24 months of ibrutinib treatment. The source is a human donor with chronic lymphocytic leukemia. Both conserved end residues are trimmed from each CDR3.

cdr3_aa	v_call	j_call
ASSPGRAGETQY	TRBV5-4	TRBJ2-5
ASSLEGGTATQY	TRBV5-1	TRBJ2-5
ASREGTSYEQY	TRBV28	TRBJ2-7
ASSPGGGQYGYT	TRBV28	TRBJ1-2
ASSPGRSNQPQH	TRBV18	TRBJ1-5
ASTRGRGLAGGPDTQY	TRBV9	TRBJ2-3
AWSEDRINEKLF	TRBV30	TRBJ1-4
AWRSRSADSPLH	TRBV30	TRBJ1-6
ASSPNQGPTTEAF	TRBV5-1	TRBJ1-1
ASSLRGAPTDTQY	TRBV7-9	TRBJ2-3
ASSPLGTSGGQETQY	TRBV18	TRBJ2-5
ASSLWETGELF	TRBV7-9	TRBJ2-2
ASSRGTGVLDTQY	TRBV6-5	TRBJ2-3
ASSLAPGQTYEQY	TRBV5-5	TRBJ2-7
ASSQVLVPGRSTLLTGELF	TRBV4-1	TRBJ2-2
ASSLTSGAGNEQF	TRBV7-2	TRBJ2-1
ASSLNMAGGNEQF	TRBV5-6	TRBJ2-1
ASSLAVAGGYT	TRBV7-2	TRBJ1-2
ASSPGEGEKLF	TRBV18	TRBJ1-4
ASSLVGGADTQY	TRBV11-2	TRBJ2-3
ASSKTGTGDTGELF	TRBV25-1	TRBJ2-2
ASRFAASGGMSYNEQF	TRBV5-8	TRBJ2-1
ASSKQGVYSPLH	TRBV28	TRBJ1-6
ASSVEPGTYEQY	TRBV9	TRBJ2-7
ASSLNPPTGFSGNTIY	TRBV5-1	TRBJ1-3
ASSFAQIEETQY	TRBV7-2	TRBJ2-5
ASSLVLPGHTGGYT	TRBV7-2	TRBJ1-2
ASSPLPGQNYEQY	TRBV9	TRBJ2-7
ASRSSGADEQF	TRBV7-2	TRBJ2-1
ASRLFRTDTGELF	TRBV6-5	TRBJ2-2
ASSLVRTVSGNTIY	TRBV11-2	TRBJ1-3
ASSIGGRGSRNTEAF	TRBV19	TRBJ1-1
ASSPNRDDNGYT	TRBV6-5	TRBJ1-2
ASSARDRTDTQY	TRBV6-5	TRBJ2-3
ASSDDPTSGVLGDTQY	TRBV9	TRBJ2-3
ASSLLGGPNTGELF	TRBV11-3	TRBJ2-2
ASSPYSGELF	TRBV14	TRBJ2-2
ASRGTEDYGYT	TRBV2	TRBJ1-2
ASSQDWDGNYEQY	TRBV14	TRBJ2-7
ASSLQGIETQY	TRBV6-6	TRBJ2-5
ASSPARGDDSPLH	TRBV18	TRBJ1-6
ASDPVGRGRDQPQH	TRBV28	TRBJ1-5
ASRGTGDRNEQY	TRBV28	TRBJ2-7
ASSISRQDSNQPQH	TRBV19	TRBJ1-5
ASSPTRTDSYEQY	TRBV7-9	TRBJ2-7
ASSPDRETEAF	TRBV11-2	TRBJ1-1
ASDEGQRAYGYT	TRBV2	TRBJ1-2
ASSYAGHGAEAF	TRBV6-6	TRBJ1-1
AISGGQLGEQF	TRBV10-3	TRBJ2-1
ASSLVIPSGAYEQY	TRBV11-2	TRBJ2-7
ASSRPQSSGANVLT	TRBV28	TRBJ2-6